This TCR beta chain came from a study of blood T cell repertoires in COVID-19. Turning to the study itself: Some COVID-19 samples were acute and others convalescent; all came from the United States, Italy and Spain. PBMCs, B-cell-depleted T cells, or T cells were the source of the cDNA or gDNA that made up the material.

TCRdb's copy holds only in-frame clones and misses some; the assay was immunoSEQ multiplex PCR. This table holds 300,000 to 350,000 clones, approximately 83% found once. Germline lookup yields CDR1 SEHNR and CDR2 FQNEAQ (reference sequence). J was trimmed by 7 bases and V by 2 bases; bases with no gene match: 6. This CDR3 has 14 amino acids. The recovered donors of Cohort 3 showed two negative PCRs, clearance, or symptom resolution. This clone was observed a single time. J is TRBJ1-2 and V is TRBV7-9; 8 positions agree with TRBD1. The sequence came from a man aged 25-45 years who had recovered from COVID-19. Sequenced sample: PBMCs or T cells enriched from blood (not recorded which). The CDR3 loop reads CASSLLQGESGYTF. The CDR3 nucleotides read TGTGCCAGCAGCTTACTACAGGGGGAAAGTGGCTACACCTTC.